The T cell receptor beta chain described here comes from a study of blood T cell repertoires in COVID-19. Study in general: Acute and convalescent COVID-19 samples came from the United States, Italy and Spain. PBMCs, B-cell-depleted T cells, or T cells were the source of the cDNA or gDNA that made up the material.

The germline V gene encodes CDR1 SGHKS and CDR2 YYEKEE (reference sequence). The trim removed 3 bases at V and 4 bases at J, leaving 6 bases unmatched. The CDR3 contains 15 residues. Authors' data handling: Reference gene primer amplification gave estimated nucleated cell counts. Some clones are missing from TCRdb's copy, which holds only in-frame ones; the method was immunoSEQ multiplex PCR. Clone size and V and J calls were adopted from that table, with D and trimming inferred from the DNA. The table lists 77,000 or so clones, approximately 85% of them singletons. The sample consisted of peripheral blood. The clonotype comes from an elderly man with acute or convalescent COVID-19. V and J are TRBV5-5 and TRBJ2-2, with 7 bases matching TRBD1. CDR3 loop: CASSSNRGGTGELFF. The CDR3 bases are TGTGCCAGCAGCTCGAACAGGGGCGGCACCGGGGAGCTGTTTTTT.